This T cell receptor beta chain comes out of a study of identifying expanded T cells in peripheral blood. Regarding the study as a whole: Technical replicates showed around 1.2 changed clones; two weeks about 16.4; four weeks 19. Roughly two-week clone count variance significantly increased as total template count grew.

Sequencing was performed with immunoSEQ multiplex PCR; in TCRdb, only in-frame clones are kept and a portion is missing. The profile covers about 81,000 clones, with roughly 84% appearing a single time and roughly a fifth taken by the ten largest. This CDR3 comprises 13 residues. V was clipped by 0 bases and J by 4 bases, with 6 bases between them. CDR1 is SGHRS, CDR2 YFSETQ, per germline. As regards this clone: Its antigen is unknown.

Collection occurred without any documented infections or immune events in donors. The gene calls are TRBV5-1 and TRBJ2-3; no definite D call. This receptor was identified in a person aged 18-69 years in good health. The specimen sequenced was blood. In DNA, the CDR3 is TGCGCCAGCAGCTTGGAACTGCCAGATACGCAGTATTTT. This encodes CASSLELPDTQYF. Full variable domain (rest looked up from reference TRBV5-1 and TRBJ2-3): KAGVTQTPRYLIKTRGQQVTLSCSPISGHRSVSWYQQTPGQGLQFLFEYFSETQRNKGNFPGRFSGRQFSNSRSEMNVSTLELGDSALYLCASSLELPDTQYFGPGTRLTVL.